The 16 T cell receptor beta chains presented below share a single source sample, sequenced in a study of blood T cell repertoires in COVID-19. TCRdb's copy holds only in-frame clones and misses some; the assay was immunoSEQ multiplex PCR. The sample has 300,000 to 450,000 clones; 80% to 90% are singletons. The sample consisted of PBMCs or T cells enriched from blood (not recorded which). These TCRs come from a young man who had recovered from COVID-19.

The gene calls are TRBV5-1 and TRBJ2-2; weak D call: TRBD2 (6 bases). This CDR3 has 17 amino acids. V was cut by 0 bases and J by 1 base, with 13 bases left in between. CDR1 and CDR2 (germline): SGHRS, YFSETQ. The CDR3 here is CASSLEPGVLNTGELFF. As DNA, the CDR3 is TGCGCCAGCAGCTTGGAGCCGGGAGTTTTGAACACCGGGGAGCTGTTTTTT. Full variable domain (remainder filled in from reference TRBV5-1 and TRBJ2-2): KAGVTQTPRYLIKTRGQQVTLSCSPISGHRSVSWYQQTPGQGLQFLFEYFSETQRNKGNFPGRFSGRQFSNSRSEMNVSTLELGDSALYLCASSLEPGVLNTGELFFGEGSRLTVL.

Written as DNA, the CDR3 is TGTGCCAGCAGCGCACAGGGGGCCGGTCAGCCCCAGCATTTT. Encoded protein: CASSAQGAGQPQHF. The J gene is TRBJ1-5, the V gene TRBV9; the match to TRBD1 covers 9 bases. The germline V gene has CDR1 SGDLS and CDR2 YYNGEE. V shed 3 bases and J 6 bases; nucleotides not matched to a gene: 4. The CDR3 covers 14 residues.

The genes are TRBV15 and TRBJ2-1, with 10 bases fitting TRBD1. V trimming: 3 bases; J trimming: 8 bases; junction bases outside the gene matches: 7. This CDR3 spans 15 amino acids. Germline CDR1 LNHNV, CDR2 YYDKDF (reference sequence). CDR3 region: CATSRLGTGDDEQFF. In nucleotides, the CDR3 is TGTGCCACCAGCAGGTTAGGGACAGGGGACGATGAGCAGTTCTTC.

This clone was picked up one time. The chain employs TRBV3-1 (or the pseudogene TRBV3-2) and TRBJ2-1; 8 bases match TRBD2. Losses at the gene ends were 3 bases for V and 5 bases for J; bases not matched to a gene: 6. From germline, CDR1 is LGHDT and CDR2 YNNKEL (reference sequence). The CDR3 is 15 amino acids. The CDR3 region is CASSHSGGGHNEQFF. In DNA, the CDR3 is TGTGCCAGCAGCCACTCGGGGGGGGGACACAATGAGCAGTTCTTC.

The CDR3 sequence: CASSPQTYEQYF. DNA for the CDR3: TGTGCCAGCAGTCCACAGACCTACGAGCAGTACTTC. The genes are TRBV2 and TRBJ2-7; D not resolved. Germline V gene lookup returns CDR1 SNHLY and CDR2 FYNNEI. The ends were cut back, 5 bases at V and 2 bases at J, with 7 bases in the middle. The CDR3 loop spans 12 amino acids.

The chain combines TRBV29-1 with TRBJ2-7, with 9 bases that match TRBD1. This CDR3 comprises 13 residues. The germline V gene has CDR1 SQVTM and CDR2 ANQGSEA. V shed 8 bases, J shed 6 bases, and the junction held 11 bases outside the gene matches. The DNA for the CDR3 is TGCAGCACCCTTCGGGACAGGGAGGCCGAGCAGTACTTC. It translates to CSTLRDREAEQYF.

This clone occurred a few times. This chain connects TRBV6-5 to TRBJ2-1; TRBD1 agrees at 9 bases. Germline V gene lookup returns CDR1 MNHEY and CDR2 SVGAGI. The length of the CDR3 is 16 residues. V gave up 4 bases and J gave up 9 bases; unmatched junction bases: 13. The CDR3 loop is CASSFSGTGSFGEQFF. For the CDR3, the DNA is TGTGCCAGCAGTTTCTCCGGGACAGGGTCTTTCGGTGAGCAGTTCTTC.

The rearrangement links TRBV2 to TRBJ1-5; unclear D gene. Germline lookup yields CDR1 SNHLY and CDR2 FYNNEI. This CDR3 has 14 residues. Trimming stripped 3 bases from V and 9 bases from J, with 15 bases between. CDR3 sequence: CASSEQNPISPQHF. The CDR3 DNA reads TGTGCCAGCAGTGAGCAGAACCCAATCTCGCCCCAGCATTTT.

The rearrangement joins TRBV28 to TRBJ1-2; 7 bases map to TRBD1. The CDR3 extends over 14 amino acids. The germline gives CDR1 MDHEN, CDR2 SYDVKM. The chain's CDR3 is CAINTGAKGYGYTF. The CDR3 region has the DNA TGTGCTATTAATACAGGGGCGAAAGGCTATGGCTACACCTTC.

This clone was recorded once. The chain carries TRBV27 and TRBJ2-1; possible D gene TRBD2, 6 bases. There are 12 residues in the CDR3. Between the trimmed V and J ends, which lost 2 bases and 9 bases, there was a span of 8 bases. Germline CDR1 is MNHEY and CDR2 is SMNVEV (reference sequence). This chain's CDR3 is CASSLTGSEQFF. In DNA, the CDR3 is TGTGCCAGCAGTTTAACCGGGAGTGAGCAGTTCTTC.

The chain joins TRBV14 to TRBJ1-2; D not resolved. The V end lost 4 bases, the J end lost 0 bases, and 12 bases lay between the germline ends. Per germline, CDR1 SGHDN and CDR2 FVKESK. The CDR3 has 15 amino acids. The CDR3 loop is CASSLRGRPNYGYTF. As DNA, the CDR3 is TGTGCCAGCAGCCTGAGAGGCAGACCTAACTATGGCTACACCTTC.

The chain carries TRBV5-4 and TRBJ2-1; TRBD2 agrees at 12 bases. Germline trimming cut 0 bases from V and 8 bases from J; bases unmatched to any gene: 6. This CDR3 comprises 16 residues. Germline V gene data show CDR1 as SGHNT and CDR2 as YYREEE (reference sequence). CDR3 amino acids: CASSLGLAGGPYEQFF. The CDR3 DNA follows: TGTGCCAGCAGCTTGGGTCTAGCGGGGGGGCCCTATGAGCAGTTCTTC.

This CDR3 reads CASSFGLIQETQYF. DNA of the CDR3: TGTGCCAGCAGTTTTGGACTAATCCAAGAGACCCAGTACTTC. The chain is built from TRBV2 and TRBJ2-5; tentative D call: TRBD2 (6 bases). The V gene lost 5 bases and the J gene lost 1 base, with 11 bases spanning the gap. Per germline, CDR1 SNHLY and CDR2 FYNNEI. The CDR3 is 14 amino acids.

This clone was detected only once. The V gene is TRBV19, the J gene TRBJ1-5, with D hard to call. Germline lookup yields CDR1 LNHDA and CDR2 SQIVND (reference sequence). CDR3 length: 14 amino acids. V was pared by 3 bases and J by 3 bases, with 9 bases between. In nucleotides, the CDR3 is TGTGCCAGTAGTATTGGACTAATCAATCAGCCCCAGCATTTT. Protein: CASSIGLINQPQHF. The entire variable domain, with the rest obtained from reference TRBV19 and TRBJ1-5, is as follows: DGGITQSPKYLFRKEGQNVTLSCEQNLNHDAMYWYRQDPGQGLRLIYYSQIVNDFQKGDIAEGYSVSREKKESFPLTVTSAQKNPTAFYLCASSIGLINQPQHFGDGTRLSIL.

This chain connects TRBV27 to TRBJ2-7; D is unclear. Looked up from germline, CDR1 is MNHEY and CDR2 is SMNVEV (reference sequence). Trimming pared 10 bases from V and 1 base from J, leaving 23 bases between. The CDR3 has 16 amino acids. The CDR3 DNA is TGTGCCACCTCAGTTTATAGTACAGCTCCTTCCTACGAGCAGTACTTC. Protein: CATSVYSTAPSYEQYF.

This chain connects TRBV11-2 to TRBJ2-3, with D tentatively TRBD2 (7 bases). The CDR3 sequence is 15 residues long. V shed 1 base and J shed 4 bases, with 12 bases lying between them. Germline loops: CDR1 SGHAT, CDR2 FQNNGV. The CDR3 sequence is CASSLVGGRADTQYF. DNA of the CDR3: TGTGCCAGCAGCTTAGTAGGGGGGAGGGCAGATACGCAGTATTTT.